These T cell receptor beta chains were read from a single sample in a study of blood T cell repertoires in COVID-19. Measured with immunoSEQ multiplex PCR; TCRdb has only the in-frame clones, and not every one. The table has some 390,000 clones, roughly 86% seen once. Sequences were obtained from peripheral blood. The receptor source for this set is a human donor in a cohort sampled during active COVID-19. The conserved cysteine and the conserved F or W are not part of the CDR3 here. Each record gives: D gene, J gene, V gene, CDR3 protein. D genes are given only for firm matches.

>-|TRBJ1-1|TRBV6-4
ASSTTRDTEAF
>TRBD1|TRBJ1-4|TRBV7-9
ASSRGTDATNEKLF
>-|TRBJ2-1|TRBV5-1
ASSLRWANEQF
>TRBD1|TRBJ1-6|TRBV4-2
ASSQDSGTGVSYNSPLH
>-|TRBJ2-7|TRBV6-1
ASSEQGGGEQY
>TRBD1|TRBJ2-7|TRBV5-6
ASSTGQGEEY
>TRBD2|TRBJ2-7|TRBV5-1
ASSLERREGEQY
>-|TRBJ2-1|TRBV19
ASSIGRGNEQF
>-|TRBJ2-5|TRBV2
ASSVGGVKTQY
>TRBD1|TRBJ1-2|TRBV6-5
ASSPRDRNYGYT
>-|TRBJ2-1|TRBV11-1
ASSFGESSYNEQF
>-|TRBJ2-3|TRBV5-4
ASSLPGVTPDTQY
>TRBD2|TRBJ2-3|TRBV9
ASSSYSGGDTDTQY
>-|TRBJ2-3|TRBV2
ASATGGTAEATDTQY
>-|TRBJ2-7|TRBV30
AWSGYQGNPYEQY
>TRBD2|TRBJ2-7|TRBV6-5
ASTRGLGAYEQY